These T cell receptor beta chains were read from a single sample in a study of T cells in Graves' hyperthyroidism and ophthalmopathy. MiXCR, run by TCRdb on the multiplex PCR reads, gives a single entry per CDR3 protein. The repertoire holds about 590,000 distinct CDR3 sequences, with 13% to 15% as singletons. The sequenced sample was blood. These TCRs come from a woman aged 18-29 years with Graves' ophthalmopathy. The CDR3 runs from the conserved cysteine through the conserved F or W. The D gene is left open where the match is weak. The size entry is marked missing in some rows and otherwise reads once, few, many or a size class.

clone_size d_call j_call v_call cdr3_nt cdr3_aa
many NA TRBJ1-2 TRBV20-1 TGCAGTGCAAAACTGGGGGGGGCCTATGGCTACACCTTC CSAKLGGAYGYTF
many TRBD2 TRBJ2-3 TRBV3-1 TGTGCCAGCAGCCTCAGCGGGAGAGTGAAGGATACGCAGTATTTT CASSLSGRVKDTQYF
many TRBD2 TRBJ2-7 TRBV12-3/TRBV12-4 TGTGCCAGTCGGGGGGGGGTTCCCCCTTACGAGCAGTACTTC CASRGGVPPYEQYF
many TRBD2 TRBJ2-7 TRBV20-1 TGCAGTGCCCGAAGCGGGAACTACGAGCAGTACTTC CSARSGNYEQYF
many NA TRBJ1-6 TRBV28 TGTGCCAGCAGTTTACAGGGGCACTCCTATAATTCACCCCTCCACTTT CASSLQGHSYNSPLHF
NA NA TRBJ1-3 TRBV19 TGTGCCAGTAGTATGGATAGCTCTGGAAACACCATATATTTT CASSMDSSGNTIYF
many NA TRBJ2-2 TRBV5-8 TGTGCCAGCAGCTTGGGGACGAGCGACACCGGGGAGCTGTTTTTT CASSLGTSDTGELFF
NA TRBD2 TRBJ2-1 TRBV9 TGTGCCAGCAGCGTAGCTTCGTCAGGGACTACCTACAATGAGCAGTTCTTC CASSVASSGTTYNEQFF
NA NA TRBJ2-7 TRBV6-6 TGTGCCAGCAGTTACCGGGCACCCCCCTACGAGCAGTACTTC CASSYRAPPYEQYF
NA TRBD2 TRBJ2-1 TRBV9 TGTGCCAGCAGCGTAGGAGGACTAGCGGTCCACAATGAGCAGTTCTTC CASSVGGLAVHNEQFF
few TRBD1 TRBJ1-4 TRBV4-2 TGTGCCAGCAGCCAAGGGGGACAGGGGTATGAAAAACTGTTTTTT CASSQGGQGYEKLFF